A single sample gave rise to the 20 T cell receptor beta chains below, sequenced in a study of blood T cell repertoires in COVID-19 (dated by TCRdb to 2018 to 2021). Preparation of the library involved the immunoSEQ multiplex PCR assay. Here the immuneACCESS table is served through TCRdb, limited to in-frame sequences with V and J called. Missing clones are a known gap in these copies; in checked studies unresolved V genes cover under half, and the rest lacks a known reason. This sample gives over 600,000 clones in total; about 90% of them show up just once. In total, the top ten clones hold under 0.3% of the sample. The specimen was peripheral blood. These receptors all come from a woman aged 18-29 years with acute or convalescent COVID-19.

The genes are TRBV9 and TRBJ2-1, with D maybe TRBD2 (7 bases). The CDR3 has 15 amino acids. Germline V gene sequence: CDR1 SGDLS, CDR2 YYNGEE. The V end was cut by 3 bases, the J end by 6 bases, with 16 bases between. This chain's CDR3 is CASSASVGGANEQFF. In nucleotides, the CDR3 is TGTGCCAGCAGCGCCTCCGTTGGGGGGGCCAATGAGCAGTTCTTC.

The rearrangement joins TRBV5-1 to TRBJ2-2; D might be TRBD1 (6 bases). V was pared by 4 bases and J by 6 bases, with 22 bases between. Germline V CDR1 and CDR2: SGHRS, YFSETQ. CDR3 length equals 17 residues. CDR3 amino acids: CASSPSYNRVVAGELFF. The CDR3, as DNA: TGCGCCAGCAGCCCAAGTTACAACAGGGTAGTTGCCGGGGAGCTGTTTTTT. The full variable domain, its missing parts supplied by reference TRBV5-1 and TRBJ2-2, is KAGVTQTPRYLIKTRGQQVTLSCSPISGHRSVSWYQQTPGQGLQFLFEYFSETQRNKGNFPGRFSGRQFSNSRSEMNVSTLELGDSALYLCASSPSYNRVVAGELFFGEGSRLTVL.

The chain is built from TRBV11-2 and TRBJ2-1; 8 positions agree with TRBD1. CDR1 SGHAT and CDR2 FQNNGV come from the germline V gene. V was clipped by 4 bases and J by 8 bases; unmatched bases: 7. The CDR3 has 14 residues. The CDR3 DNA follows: TGTGCCAGCAGCTCCCGGGACAGGAGGTATGAGCAGTTCTTC. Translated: CASSSRDRRYEQFF.

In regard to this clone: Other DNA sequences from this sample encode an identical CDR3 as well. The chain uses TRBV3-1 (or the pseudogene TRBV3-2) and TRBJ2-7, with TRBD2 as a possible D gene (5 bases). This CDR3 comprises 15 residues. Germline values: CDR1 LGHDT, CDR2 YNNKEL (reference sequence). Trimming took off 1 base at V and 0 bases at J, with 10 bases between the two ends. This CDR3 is CASSQGPGSSYEQYF. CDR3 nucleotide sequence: TGTGCCAGCAGCCAAGGGCCGGGGAGCTCCTACGAGCAGTACTTC.

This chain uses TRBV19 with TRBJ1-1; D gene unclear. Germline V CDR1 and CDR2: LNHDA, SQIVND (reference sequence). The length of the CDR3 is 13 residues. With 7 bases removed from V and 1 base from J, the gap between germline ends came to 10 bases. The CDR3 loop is CASTRGENTEAFF. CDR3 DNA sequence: TGTGCCAGTACCCGGGGAGAGAACACTGAAGCTTTCTTT.

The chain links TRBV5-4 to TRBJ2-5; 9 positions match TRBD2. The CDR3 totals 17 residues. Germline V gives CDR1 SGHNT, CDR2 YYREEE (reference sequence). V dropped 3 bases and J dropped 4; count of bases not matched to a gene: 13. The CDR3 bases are TGTGCCAGCAGCTCCCCGACGGGGCGGGGGGGCAGAGAGACCCAGTACTTC. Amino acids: CASSSPTGRGGRETQYF.

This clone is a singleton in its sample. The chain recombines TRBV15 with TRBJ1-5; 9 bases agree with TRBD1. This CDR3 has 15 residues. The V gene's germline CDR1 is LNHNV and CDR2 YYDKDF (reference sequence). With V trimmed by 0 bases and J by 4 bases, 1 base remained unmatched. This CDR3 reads CATSREGTGNQPQHF. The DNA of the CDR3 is TGTGCCACCAGCAGAGAGGGGACAGGGAATCAGCCCCAGCATTTT.

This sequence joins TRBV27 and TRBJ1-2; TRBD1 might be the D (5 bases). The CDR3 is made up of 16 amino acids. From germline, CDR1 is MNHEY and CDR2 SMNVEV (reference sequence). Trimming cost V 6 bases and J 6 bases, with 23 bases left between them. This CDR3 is CASRTWPTARTDGYTF. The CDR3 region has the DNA TGTGCCAGCAGGACCTGGCCGACAGCACGAACGGATGGCTACACCTTC.

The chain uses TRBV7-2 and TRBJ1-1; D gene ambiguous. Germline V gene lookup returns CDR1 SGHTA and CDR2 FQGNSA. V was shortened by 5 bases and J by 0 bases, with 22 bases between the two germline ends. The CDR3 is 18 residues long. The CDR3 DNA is TGTGCCAGCAGCGTACCGCTCTGGAGACCAGAAATGAACACTGAAGCTTTCTTT. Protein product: CASSVPLWRPEMNTEAFF.

CDR3 sequence reads: CASKRGTGFGVQETQYF. The CDR3 region has the DNA TGTGCCAGTAAGCGAGGAACAGGGTTCGGGGTGCAAGAGACCCAGTACTTC. The chain employs TRBV19 and TRBJ2-5; perhaps TRBD1 as D (6 bases). CDR3 length: 17 residues. V was shortened by 7 bases and J by 2 bases, with 23 bases between the two germline ends. Looked up from germline, CDR1 is LNHDA and CDR2 is SQIVND (reference sequence). Full variable domain (remainder filled in from reference TRBV19 and TRBJ2-5): DGGITQSPKYLFRKEGQNVTLSCEQNLNHDAMYWYRQDPGQGLRLIYYSQIVNDFQKGDIAEGYSVSREKKESFPLTVTSAQKNPTAFYLCASKRGTGFGVQETQYFGPGTRLLVL.

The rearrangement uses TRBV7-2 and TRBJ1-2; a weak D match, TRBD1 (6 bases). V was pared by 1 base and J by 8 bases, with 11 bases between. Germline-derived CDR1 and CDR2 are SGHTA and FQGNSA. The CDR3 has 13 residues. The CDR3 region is CASSLGQAGGYTF. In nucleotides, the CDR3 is TGTGCCAGCAGCTTAGGACAGGCTGGAGGCTACACCTTC.

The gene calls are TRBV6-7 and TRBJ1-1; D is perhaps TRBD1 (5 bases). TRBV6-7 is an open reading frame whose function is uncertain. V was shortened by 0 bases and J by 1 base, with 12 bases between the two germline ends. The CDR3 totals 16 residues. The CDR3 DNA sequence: TGTGCCAGCAGTTACTCGAGTAGGGGATGGAACACTGAAGCTTTCTTT. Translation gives CASSYSSRGWNTEAFF.

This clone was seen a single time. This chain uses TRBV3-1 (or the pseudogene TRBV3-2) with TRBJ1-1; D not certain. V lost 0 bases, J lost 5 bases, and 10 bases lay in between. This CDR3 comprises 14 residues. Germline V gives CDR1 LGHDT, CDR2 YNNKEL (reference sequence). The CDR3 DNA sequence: TGTGCCAGCAGCCAAGATCTAAGAACTACTGAAGCTTTCTTT. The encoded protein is CASSQDLRTTEAFF.

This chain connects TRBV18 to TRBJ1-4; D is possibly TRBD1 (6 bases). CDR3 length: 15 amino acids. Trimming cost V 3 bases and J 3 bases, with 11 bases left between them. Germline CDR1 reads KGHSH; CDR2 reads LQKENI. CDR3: CASSPAGASNEKLFF. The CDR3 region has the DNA TGTGCCAGCTCACCGGCAGGGGCTTCTAATGAAAAACTGTTTTTT.

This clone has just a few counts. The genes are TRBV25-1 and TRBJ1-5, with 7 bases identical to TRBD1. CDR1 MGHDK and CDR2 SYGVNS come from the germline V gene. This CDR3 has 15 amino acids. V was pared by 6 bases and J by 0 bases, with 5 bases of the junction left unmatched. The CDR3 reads CASSDRDYSNQPQHF. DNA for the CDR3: TGTGCCAGCAGCGACAGGGATTATAGCAATCAGCCCCAGCATTTT.

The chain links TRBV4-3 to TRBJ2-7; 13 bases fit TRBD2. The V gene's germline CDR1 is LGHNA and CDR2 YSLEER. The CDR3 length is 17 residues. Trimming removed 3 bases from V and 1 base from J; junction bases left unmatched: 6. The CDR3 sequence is CASSHETSGGTSYEQYF. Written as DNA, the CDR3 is TGCGCCAGCAGCCACGAGACTAGCGGGGGGACTTCCTACGAGCAGTACTTC.

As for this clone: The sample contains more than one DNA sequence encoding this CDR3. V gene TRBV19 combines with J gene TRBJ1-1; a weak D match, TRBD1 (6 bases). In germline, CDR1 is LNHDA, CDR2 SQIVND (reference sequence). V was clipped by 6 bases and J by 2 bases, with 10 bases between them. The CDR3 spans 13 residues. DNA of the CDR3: TGTGCCAGTAGCCGGACAGTAAACACTGAAGCTTTCTTT. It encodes CASSRTVNTEAFF.

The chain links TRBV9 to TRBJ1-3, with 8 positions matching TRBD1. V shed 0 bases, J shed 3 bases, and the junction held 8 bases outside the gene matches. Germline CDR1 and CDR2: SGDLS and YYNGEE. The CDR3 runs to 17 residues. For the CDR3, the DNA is TGTGCCAGCAGCGTAGCTAGGGCAGGGGGCGTTGGAAACACCATATATTTT. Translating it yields CASSVARAGGVGNTIYF. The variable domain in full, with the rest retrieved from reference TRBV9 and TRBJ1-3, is DSGVTQTPKHLITATGQRVTLRCSPRSGDLSVYWYQQSLDQGLQFLIQYYNGEERAKGNILERFSAQQFPDLHSELNLSSLELGDSALYFCASSVARAGGVGNTIYFGEGSWLTVV.

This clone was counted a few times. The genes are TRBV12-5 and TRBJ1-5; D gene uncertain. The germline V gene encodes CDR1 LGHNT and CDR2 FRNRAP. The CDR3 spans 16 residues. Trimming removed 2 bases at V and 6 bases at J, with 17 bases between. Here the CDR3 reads CASGLRDAAGGQPQHF. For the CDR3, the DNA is TGTGCTAGTGGTTTGAGGGATGCGGCAGGAGGTCAGCCCCAGCATTTT.

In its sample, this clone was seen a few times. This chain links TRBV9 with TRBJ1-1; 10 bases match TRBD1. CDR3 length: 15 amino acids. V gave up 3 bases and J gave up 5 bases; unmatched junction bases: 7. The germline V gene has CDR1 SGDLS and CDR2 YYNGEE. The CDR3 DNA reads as TGTGCCAGCAGCGCACCGGGACAGGGGACGACTGAAGCTTTCTTT. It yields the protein CASSAPGQGTTEAFF.